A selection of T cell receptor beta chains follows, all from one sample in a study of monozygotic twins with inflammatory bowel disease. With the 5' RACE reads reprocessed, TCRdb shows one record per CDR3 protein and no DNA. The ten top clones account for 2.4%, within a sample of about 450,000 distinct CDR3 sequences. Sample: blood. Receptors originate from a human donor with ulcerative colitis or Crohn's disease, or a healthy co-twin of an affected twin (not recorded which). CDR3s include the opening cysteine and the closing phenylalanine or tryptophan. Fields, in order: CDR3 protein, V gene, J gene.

CSVALSSSYNEQFF	TRBV29-1	TRBJ2-1
CASSVGTVMNTEAFF	TRBV5-1	TRBJ1-1
CSARDRAKGRFF	TRBV20-1	TRBJ2-1
CASMYGTGPHNEQFF	TRBV7-9	TRBJ2-1
CASSPPTRSSGANVLTF	TRBV18	TRBJ2-6
CASSWGIQYEQYF	TRBV12-3/TRBV12-4	TRBJ2-7
CSVGLGPQFFVYNEQFF	TRBV29-1	TRBJ2-1
CSARDLNNEKLFF	TRBV20-1	TRBJ1-4
CASSPAPTQPYEQYF	TRBV23-1	TRBJ2-7
CASSLTSGSDTGELFF	TRBV27	TRBJ2-2
CASSLVGTAPNTGELFF	TRBV5-6	TRBJ2-2
CASSFLDNTYEQYF	TRBV28	TRBJ2-7
CAISESNRPNNEQFF	TRBV10-3	TRBJ2-1
CASRKTGGLGNTEAFF	TRBV6-1	TRBJ1-1
CASSLYDRGYTGELFF	TRBV5-1	TRBJ2-2
CASSGQNFYGYTF	TRBV5-1	TRBJ1-2
CSASTGAFSGNTIYF	TRBV20-1	TRBJ1-3
CASSPGTGTTEAFF	TRBV5-1	TRBJ1-1
CSLMRPTDTQYF	TRBV20-1	TRBJ2-3
CSAVGGDNSPLHF	TRBV20-1	TRBJ1-6
CAISEGQTAEAFF	TRBV10-3	TRBJ1-1
CASSRLKSGVEAFF	TRBV7-2	TRBJ1-1
CASRTQENTEAFF	TRBV6-6	TRBJ1-1
CASSLTGGGGGNQPQHF	TRBV5-6	TRBJ1-5
CSVGGGEAEAFF	TRBV29-1	TRBJ1-1
CASSLLQGASNEKLFF	TRBV7-2	TRBJ1-4
CASSLTSGGNYEQYF	TRBV7-2	TRBJ2-7
CASSRRSDSDTQYF	TRBV7-3	TRBJ2-3
CASSPPLGNEQFF	TRBV7-9	TRBJ2-1
CASGEAQGLGYGYTF	TRBV7-2	TRBJ1-2
CASSPPTMGGLTDTQYF	TRBV7-9	TRBJ2-3
CASSPGFDQETQYF	TRBV5-1	TRBJ2-5
CASSSRDKPYEQYF	TRBV6-6	TRBJ2-7
CASSLTTEYNEQFF	TRBV5-1	TRBJ2-1
CASSRRDRGDGYTF	TRBV3-1	TRBJ1-2
CASSRLAEGTGELFF	TRBV3-1	TRBJ2-2
CSVLSGDTQYF	TRBV29-1	TRBJ2-3
CASRSTGGGSYNEQFF	TRBV7-8	TRBJ2-1
CASSFELGLNQPQHF	TRBV28	TRBJ1-5
CSARVAGGPGELFF	TRBV20-1	TRBJ2-2
CASSLSGGAISPLHF	TRBV7-2	TRBJ1-6
CASSPWTADSPLHF	TRBV4-2	TRBJ1-6
CASSFGGLALTEQFF	TRBV12-3/TRBV12-4	TRBJ2-1
CASSYHTGLNSPLHF	TRBV6-5	TRBJ1-6
CSVEGEAGRVGEQFF	TRBV29-1	TRBJ2-1
CASSFSGSTYEQYF	TRBV5-1	TRBJ2-7
CASSLDRGTRTFHNEQFF	TRBV11-2	TRBJ2-1
CAWSVTPDTQYF	TRBV30	TRBJ2-3
CASSEWGGSGEREQFF	TRBV25-1	TRBJ2-1
CASSLSAAGGANVLTF	TRBV28	TRBJ2-6
CASSLGPTSGNTIYF	TRBV5-4	TRBJ1-3
CASTIGGRSTEAFF	TRBV4-1	TRBJ1-1
CASTRGQGAPSTDTQYF	TRBV5-1	TRBJ2-3
CASSLQQGDYNEQFF	TRBV18	TRBJ2-1
CASSPWTTYNEQFF	TRBV12-3/TRBV12-4	TRBJ2-1
CASSYMASGTPSTDTQYF	TRBV6-5	TRBJ2-3
CASSQDQDTTYNEQFF	TRBV14	TRBJ2-1